The 18 T cell receptor beta chains presented below share a single source sample, sequenced in a study of CD8 T cells in Susac syndrome. When the RNA was reverse transcribed, random hexamers were used with an input of about 0.5 to 1 ug. TCRdb independently ran MiXCR on the immunoSEQ multiplex PCR reads; one entry per CDR3 protein. In the table there are about 90,000 distinct CDR3 sequences, around 96% of which are singletons. Sequencing input: CD8+ T cells from PBMCs. These receptors all stem from a human donor with Susac syndrome.

The chain carries TRBV6-1 and TRBJ2-5; possible D gene TRBD1, 6 bases. Germline lookup yields CDR1 MNHNS and CDR2 SASEGT. Between the trimmed V and J ends, which lost 6 bases and 0 bases, there was a span of 11 bases. This CDR3 contains 14 residues. The CDR3: CASRDGTHQETQYF. The CDR3 nucleotides are TGTGCCAGCAGGGACGGGACACACCAAGAGACCCAGTACTTC.

This chain uses TRBV12-3 or TRBV12-4 with TRBJ1-1; perhaps TRBD1 as D (5 bases). The CDR3 consists of 15 residues. V lost 2 bases, J lost 1 base, and 11 bases lay in between. In DNA, the CDR3 is TGTGCCAGCAGTTTACGGGGGATCGGGAACACTGAAGCTTTCTTT. Protein product: CASSLRGIGNTEAFF.

The gene calls are TRBV6-1 and TRBJ1-6, with D perhaps TRBD1 (5 bases). Germline-derived CDR1 and CDR2 are MNHNS and SASEGT. V dropped 6 bases and J dropped 3 bases, with 18 bases sitting between them. CDR3 length equals 17 residues. Here the CDR3 reads CASRRYGRAFYNSPLHF. The CDR3 bases are TGTGCCAGCAGGAGATACGGCAGGGCCTTCTATAATTCACCCCTCCACTTT.

This clonotype has only one observation. This sequence joins TRBV15 and TRBJ2-1, with 8 nucleotides matching TRBD1. The germline V gene encodes CDR1 LNHNV and CDR2 YYDKDF (reference sequence). The trim removed 6 bases at V and 8 bases at J, leaving 6 bases unmatched. The CDR3 loop spans 13 amino acids. CDR3 region: CATRGQVFHEQFF. Written as DNA, the CDR3 is TGTGCCACCAGGGGACAGGTGTTCCATGAGCAGTTCTTC.

This clonotype was observed once. The J gene is TRBJ2-7, the V gene TRBV13; D call uncertain. Germline CDR1 reads PRHDT; CDR2 reads FYEKMQ (reference sequence). The CDR3 is 15 residues long. The V and J ends lost 5 bases and 1 base respectively, with 15 bases between them. The chain's CDR3 is CASSPMGYSSYEQYF. Written as DNA, the CDR3 is TGTGCCAGCAGCCCTATGGGGTACTCGTCCTACGAGCAGTACTTC.

The rearrangement uses TRBV6-1 and TRBJ2-7; 10 bases match TRBD2. V lost 6 bases, J lost 4 bases, and 12 bases stayed unmatched. Per the germline V gene, CDR1 is MNHNS and CDR2 is SASEGT. CDR3 length equals 16 residues. CDR3 coding DNA: TGTGCCAGCAGCCTACGGCCTAGCGGGGGACCATACGAGCAGTACTTC. Amino acid sequence: CASSLRPSGGPYEQYF.

J is TRBJ2-1 and V is TRBV7-3; D is ambiguous. Trimming took off 7 bases at V and 4 bases at J, with 5 bases between the two ends. This CDR3 spans 11 amino acids. Germline V gene data show CDR1 as SGHTA and CDR2 as FQGTGA. In DNA, the CDR3 is TGTGCCAGCACCGAGTACAATGAGCAGTTCTTC. The encoded protein is CASTEYNEQFF.

The V gene is TRBV20-1, the J gene TRBJ2-5, with 15 bases lining up with TRBD2. The CDR3 covers 16 residues. Germline V gene lookup returns CDR1 DFQATT and CDR2 SNEGSKA (reference sequence). The V and J ends lost 4 bases and 4 bases, in that order; junction bases with no gene match: 7. The CDR3 is CSAKGLAGGEAETQYF. CDR3 DNA sequence: TGCAGTGCTAAGGGACTAGCGGGGGGTGAGGCAGAGACCCAGTACTTC.

The chain employs TRBV30 and TRBJ2-1; D remains unclear. Germline lookup yields CDR1 GTSNPN and CDR2 SVGIG (reference sequence). CDR3 length: 10 residues. V shed 2 bases and J shed 7 bases, with 3 bases lying between them. CDR3 sequence: CAWSINEQFF. CDR3 nucleotide sequence: TGTGCCTGGAGTATAAATGAGCAGTTCTTC. Complete variable domain (other parts from reference TRBV30 and TRBJ2-1): SQTIHQWPATLVQPVGSPLSLECTVEGTSNPNLYWYRQAAGRGLQLLFYSVGIGQISSEVPQNLSASRPQDRQFILSSKKLLLSDSGFYLCAWSINEQFFGPGTRLTVL.

This clonotype has a single count. The V and J genes are TRBV4-3 and TRBJ2-7; 7 bases are a match to TRBD2. V shed 4 bases and J 0 bases; nucleotides not matched to a gene: 9. The CDR3 consists of 16 residues. Looked up from germline, CDR1 is LGHNA and CDR2 is YSLEER. The CDR3 coding sequence is TGCGCCAGCAGCCCGAGTACAACGGGGGGCTCCTACGAGCAGTACTTC. It encodes CASSPSTTGGSYEQYF.

The chain links TRBV30 to TRBJ1-1; the D gene is possibly TRBD1 (6 bases). The V end lost 5 bases, the J end lost 1 base, and 14 bases lay between the germline ends. The CDR3 spans 14 residues. Germline loops: CDR1 GTSNPN, CDR2 SVGIG (reference sequence). The CDR3 here is CAWGSGVSNTEAFF. The CDR3 bases are TGTGCCTGGGGGTCAGGGGTATCGAACACTGAAGCTTTCTTT.

V is TRBV5-1 and J is TRBJ2-5; the match to TRBD2 covers 9 bases. Germline values: CDR1 SGHRS, CDR2 YFSETQ. The CDR3 consists of 15 residues. J was trimmed by 9 bases and V by 0 bases; bases with no gene match: 9. CDR3 loop: CASSLGERGVEAQYF. The DNA of the CDR3 is TGCGCCAGCAGCTTGGGCGAGCGGGGGGTAGAAGCCCAGTACTTC.

The rearrangement links TRBV18 to TRBJ1-4; D uncertain. Looked up from germline, CDR1 is KGHSH and CDR2 is LQKENI. V dropped 2 bases and J dropped 7 bases, with 11 bases sitting between them. CDR3 length equals 14 residues. The CDR3 DNA reads as TGTGCCAGCTCACCAAAGGGTAAAGGTGAAAAACTGTTTTTT. Translation gives CASSPKGKGEKLFF.

The rearrangement links TRBV5-1 to TRBJ1-1; TRBD1 aligns across 7 bases. Per the germline V gene, CDR1 is SGHRS and CDR2 is YFSETQ. After removal of 4 bases from V and 0 bases from J, the junction contained 6 bases not matched to a gene. The CDR3 sequence is 15 residues long. The CDR3 coding sequence is TGCGCCAGCAGCCCCCGACAGGGTATGAACACTGAAGCTTTCTTT. It codes for CASSPRQGMNTEAFF.

The V call is TRBV20-1, the J call TRBJ2-1; 8 nucleotides match TRBD2. The ends lost 5 bases at V and 2 bases at J; junction bases unmatched: 5. The CDR3 sequence is 14 residues long. Per germline, CDR1 DFQATT and CDR2 SNEGSKA (reference sequence). The CDR3: CSASGGGTYNEQFF. The CDR3 DNA reads TGCAGTGCTTCCGGGGGGGGCACCTACAATGAGCAGTTCTTC.

The rearrangement links TRBV16 to TRBJ1-2; D not resolved. The CDR3 spans 15 residues. The germline CDR1 and CDR2 sequences are KGHSY and FQNENV. Trimming stripped 0 bases from V and 8 bases from J, with 16 bases between. The CDR3 nucleotides read TGTGCCAGCAGCCAATCAGGAATCACTCCTGGGGGCTACACCTTC. Translating gives CASSQSGITPGGYTF.

This rearrangement joins TRBV6-1 to TRBJ2-6; maybe TRBD1 (6 bases). Germline V gives CDR1 MNHNS, CDR2 SASEGT. Trimming removed 5 bases at V and 2 bases at J, with 19 bases between. This CDR3 contains 18 residues. This chain's CDR3 is CASSHSQGPGTGANVLTF. The CDR3 region has the DNA TGTGCCAGCAGTCATTCACAGGGCCCTGGGACTGGGGCCAACGTCCTGACTTTC.

This sequence joins TRBV20-1 and TRBJ1-5; TRBD1 matches 11 bases. The germline V gene encodes CDR1 DFQATT and CDR2 SNEGSKA (reference sequence). The CDR3 runs 15 residues. J was trimmed by 6 bases and V by 4 bases; bases with no gene match: 8. This chain's CDR3 is CSATRTGGAGQPQHF. In DNA, the CDR3 is TGCAGTGCTACCCGGACAGGGGGCGCGGGTCAGCCCCAGCATTTT.